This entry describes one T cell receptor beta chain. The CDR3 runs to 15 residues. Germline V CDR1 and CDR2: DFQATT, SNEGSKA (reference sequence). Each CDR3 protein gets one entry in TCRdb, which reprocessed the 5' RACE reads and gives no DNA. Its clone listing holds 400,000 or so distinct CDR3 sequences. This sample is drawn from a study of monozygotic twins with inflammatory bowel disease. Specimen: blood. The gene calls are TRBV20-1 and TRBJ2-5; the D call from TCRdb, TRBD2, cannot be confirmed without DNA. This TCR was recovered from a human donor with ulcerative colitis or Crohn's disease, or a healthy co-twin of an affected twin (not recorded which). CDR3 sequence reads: CSATRLAGGQETQYF.